The T cell receptor beta chain described here comes from a study of spatial heterogeneity in lung cancer. The overall study: An average of more than ten raw reads was observed per unique TCR and UMI combination.

Regarding time point: sample taken at primary tumor resection. Whole RNA came from tumor, nontumor lung or frozen PBMC and was sequenced without being sorted. The cohort: around 77 early-stage, untreated non-small cell lung cancer patients. A remark on this clonotype: Its specificity is unknown.

TCRdb itself ran the 5' RACE reads through MiXCR, one entry per CDR3 protein. This table holds 40,000 to 45,000 distinct CDR3 sequences, roughly an eighth found once. The germline V gene encodes CDR1 SNHLY and CDR2 FYNNEI. The V gene end was trimmed by 4 bases and the J gene end by 4 bases; junction bases not matched to a gene: 3. This CDR3 is 14 amino acids long. Study-level points and caveats: Blood carried ubiquitous expanded tumor TCRs more at resection than follow-up.

The input for sequencing was PBMCs, taken at surgery. The chain couples TRBV2 to TRBJ2-3; 9 positions agree with TRBD1. The sequence came from a male donor with early-stage non-small cell lung cancer. CDR3 DNA: TGTGCCAGCAGTGGGGACAGGGTGGCAGATACGCAGTATTTT. This translates into CASSGDRVADTQYF.